The entry below describes one T cell receptor beta chain. Its target is unknown. This entry is derived from a study of T cell responses to AZD1222 COVID-19 vaccine. General study points: CD4 TCRs linked to vaccination spanned spike, dominating at 160-218 and 743-854. Every sample of the repertoires postdated the peak T cell response.

J gave up 6 bases and V 3 bases, and 6 bases lay outside the gene matches. Germline CDR1 is WNHNN and CDR2 is SYGVQD (reference sequence). CDR3 size: 15 residues. Repertoires were generated with immunoSEQ multiplex PCR, while TCRdb's copy carries only in-frame clones and drops some. The sample shows 150,000 to 200,000 clones, approximately 89% of them seen only once. The sample was peripheral blood, taken on day 0 of AZD1222 vaccination. This clonotype was obtained from an adult in good health. V usage is TRBV10-1 and J usage is TRBJ2-1; 9 bases map to TRBD2. CDR3 loop: CASSEKLAGPNEQFF. The CDR3 DNA reads TGCGCCAGCAGTGAAAAACTAGCGGGCCCCAATGAGCAGTTCTTC.